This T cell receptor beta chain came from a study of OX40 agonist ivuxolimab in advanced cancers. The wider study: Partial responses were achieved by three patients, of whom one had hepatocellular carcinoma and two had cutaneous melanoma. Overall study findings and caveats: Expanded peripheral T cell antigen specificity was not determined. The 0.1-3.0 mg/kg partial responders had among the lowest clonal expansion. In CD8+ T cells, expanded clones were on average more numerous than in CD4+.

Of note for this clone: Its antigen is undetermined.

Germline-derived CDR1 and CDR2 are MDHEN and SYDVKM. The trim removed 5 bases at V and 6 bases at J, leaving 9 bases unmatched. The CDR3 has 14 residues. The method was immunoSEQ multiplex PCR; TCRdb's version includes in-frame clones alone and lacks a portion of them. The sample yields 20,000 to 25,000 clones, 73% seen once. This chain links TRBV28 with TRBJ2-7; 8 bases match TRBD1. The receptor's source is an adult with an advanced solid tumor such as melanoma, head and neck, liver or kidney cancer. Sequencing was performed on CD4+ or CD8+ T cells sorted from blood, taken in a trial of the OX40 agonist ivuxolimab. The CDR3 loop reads CASSPYRGFGEQYF. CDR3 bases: TGTGCCAGCAGTCCATACAGGGGGTTCGGCGAGCAGTACTTC.